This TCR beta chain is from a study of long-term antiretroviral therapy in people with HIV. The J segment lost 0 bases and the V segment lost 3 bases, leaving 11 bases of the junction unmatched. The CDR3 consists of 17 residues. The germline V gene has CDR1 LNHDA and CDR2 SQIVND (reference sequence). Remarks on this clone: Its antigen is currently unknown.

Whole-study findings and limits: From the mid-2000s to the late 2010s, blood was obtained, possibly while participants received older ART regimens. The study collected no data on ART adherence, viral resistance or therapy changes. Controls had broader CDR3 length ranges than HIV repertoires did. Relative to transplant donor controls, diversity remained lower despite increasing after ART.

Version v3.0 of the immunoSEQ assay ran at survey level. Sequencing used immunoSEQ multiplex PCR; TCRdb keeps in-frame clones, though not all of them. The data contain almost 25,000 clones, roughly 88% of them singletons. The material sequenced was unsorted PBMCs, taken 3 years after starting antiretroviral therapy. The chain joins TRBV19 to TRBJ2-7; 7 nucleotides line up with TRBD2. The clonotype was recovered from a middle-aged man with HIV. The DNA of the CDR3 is TGTGCCAGTAGTATGTTAACACTGGGCGGGAGCTCCTACGAGCAGTACTTC. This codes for CASSMLTLGGSSYEQYF.